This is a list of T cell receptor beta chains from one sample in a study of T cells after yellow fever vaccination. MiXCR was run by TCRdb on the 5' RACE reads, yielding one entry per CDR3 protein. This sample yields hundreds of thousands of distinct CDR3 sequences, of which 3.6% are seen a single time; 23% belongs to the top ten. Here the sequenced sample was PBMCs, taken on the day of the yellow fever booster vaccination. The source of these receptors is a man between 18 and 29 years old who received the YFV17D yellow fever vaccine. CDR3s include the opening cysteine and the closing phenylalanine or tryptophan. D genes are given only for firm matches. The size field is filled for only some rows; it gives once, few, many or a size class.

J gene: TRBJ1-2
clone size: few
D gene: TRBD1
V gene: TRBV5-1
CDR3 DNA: TGCGCCAGCAGCCCCGGAGGGACAGGGGTCGGCTACACCTTC
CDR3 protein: CASSPGGTGVGYTF

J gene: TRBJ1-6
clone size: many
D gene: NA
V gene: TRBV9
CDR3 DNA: TGTGCCAGCAGCGTGGACCGGAGGAATTCACCCCTCCACTTT
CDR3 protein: CASSVDRRNSPLHF

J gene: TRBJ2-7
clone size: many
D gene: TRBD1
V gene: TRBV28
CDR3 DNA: TGTGCCAGCAGTGGGGGACAGAACTACGAGCAGTACTTC
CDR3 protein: CASSGGQNYEQYF

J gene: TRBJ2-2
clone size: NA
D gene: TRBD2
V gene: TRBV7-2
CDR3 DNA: TGTGCCAGCAGCGGAACTAGCGACGGGGAGCTGTTTTTT
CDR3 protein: CASSGTSDGELFF

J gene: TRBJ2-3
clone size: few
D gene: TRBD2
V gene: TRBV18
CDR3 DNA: TGTGCCAGCTCACCGAGACTAGCGGGGGGACCTAGCACAGATACGCAGTATTTT
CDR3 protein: CASSPRLAGGPSTDTQYF

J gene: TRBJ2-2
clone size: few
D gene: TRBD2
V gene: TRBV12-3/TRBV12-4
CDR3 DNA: TGTGCCAGCAGTAGTAGCGGGGGTCACACCGGGGAGCTGTTTTTT
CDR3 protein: CASSSSGGHTGELFF

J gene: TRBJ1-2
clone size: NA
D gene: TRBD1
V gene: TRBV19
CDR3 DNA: TGTGCCAGTTCGTTAGGGAGAGCGACAGGGCTGTATGGCTACACCTTC
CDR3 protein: CASSLGRATGLYGYTF

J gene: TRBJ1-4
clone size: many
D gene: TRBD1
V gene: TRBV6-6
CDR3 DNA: TGTGCCAGCAGAAACAGGGGGCAGGAAGCTAATGAAAAACTGTTTTTT
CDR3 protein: CASRNRGQEANEKLFF

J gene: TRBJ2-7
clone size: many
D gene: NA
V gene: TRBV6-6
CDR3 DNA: TGTGCCAGCAGTTACGCCAGAAAATACGAGCAGTACTTC
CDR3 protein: CASSYARKYEQYF

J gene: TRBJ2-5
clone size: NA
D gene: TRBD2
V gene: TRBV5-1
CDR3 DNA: TGCGCCAGCAGCTTGGGTCAGCGGGGGGCGATACAAGAGACCCAGTACTTC
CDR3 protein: CASSLGQRGAIQETQYF

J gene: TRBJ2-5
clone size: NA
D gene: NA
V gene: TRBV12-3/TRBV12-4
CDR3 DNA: TGTGCCAGCACCCCCCTAGGCTCGGGAGAGGAGACCCAGTACTTC
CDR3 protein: CASTPLGSGEETQYF

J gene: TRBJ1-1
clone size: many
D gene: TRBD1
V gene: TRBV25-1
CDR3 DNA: TGTGCCAGCAGTGGTTGGACAGGAATGAACACTGAAGCTTTCTTT
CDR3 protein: CASSGWTGMNTEAFF

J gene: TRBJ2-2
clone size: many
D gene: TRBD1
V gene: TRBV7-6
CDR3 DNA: TGTGCCAGCAGCTCGCAACCGACAGGGGAAGTCTGGGAGCTGTTTTTT
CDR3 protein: CASSSQPTGEVWELFF

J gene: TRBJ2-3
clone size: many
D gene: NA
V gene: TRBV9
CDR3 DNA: TGTGCCAGCAGCACTCGACAGGCCCAGACAGATACGCAGTATTTT
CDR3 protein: CASSTRQAQTDTQYF

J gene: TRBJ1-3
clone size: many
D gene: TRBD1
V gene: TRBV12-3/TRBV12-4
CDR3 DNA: TGTGCCAGCAGACTACAGGGGTTTGGAAACACCATATATTTT
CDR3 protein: CASRLQGFGNTIYF

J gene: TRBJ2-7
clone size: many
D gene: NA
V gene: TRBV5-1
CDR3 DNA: TGCGCCAGCAGCACCGGATCCTCCTCCTACGAGCAGTACTTC
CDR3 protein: CASSTGSSSYEQYF

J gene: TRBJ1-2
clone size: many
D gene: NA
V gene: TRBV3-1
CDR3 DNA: TGTGCCAGCAGCCAAGTAGGGCGATATGGCTACACCTTC
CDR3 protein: CASSQVGRYGYTF

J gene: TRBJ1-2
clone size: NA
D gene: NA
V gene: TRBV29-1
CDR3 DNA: TGCAGCGTTGACTCCCAGGGGTATGGCTACACCTTC
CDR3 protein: CSVDSQGYGYTF

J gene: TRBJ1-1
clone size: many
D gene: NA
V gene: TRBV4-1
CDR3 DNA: TGCGCCAGCAGCCAAGTACCACAGGGATTTTACACTGAAGCTTTCTTT
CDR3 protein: CASSQVPQGFYTEAFF

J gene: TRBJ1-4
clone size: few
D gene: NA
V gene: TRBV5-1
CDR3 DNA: TGCGCCAGCAGCTCGGGGCACAGGGCCGTTAATGAAAAACTGTTTTTT
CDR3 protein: CASSSGHRAVNEKLFF

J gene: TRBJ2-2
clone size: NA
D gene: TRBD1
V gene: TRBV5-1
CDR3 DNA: TGCGCCAGCAGCTTTACACCGGGACAGGGGGAGCTGTTTTTT
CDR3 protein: CASSFTPGQGELFF

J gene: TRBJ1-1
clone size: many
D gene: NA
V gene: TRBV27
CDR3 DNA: TGTGCCAGCAGTTTGGGGCACAACACTGAAGCTTTCTTT
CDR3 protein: CASSLGHNTEAFF

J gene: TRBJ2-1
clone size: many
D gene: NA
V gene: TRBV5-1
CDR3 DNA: TGCGCCAGCAGCATTGGGACTTCCCACAATGAGCAGTTCTTC
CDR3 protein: CASSIGTSHNEQFF

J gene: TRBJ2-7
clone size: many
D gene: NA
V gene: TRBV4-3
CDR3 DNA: TGCGCCAGCAGCCAAGATCCCCAAGGGGCAGTCTCCTACGAGCAGTACTTC
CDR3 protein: CASSQDPQGAVSYEQYF

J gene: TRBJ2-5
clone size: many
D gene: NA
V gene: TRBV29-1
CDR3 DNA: TGCAGCGTAACCCCCCAAGGGGCCGTGACCCAGTACTTC
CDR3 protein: CSVTPQGAVTQYF

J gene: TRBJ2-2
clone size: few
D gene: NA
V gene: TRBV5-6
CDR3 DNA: TGTGCCAGCAGCTTTGGGAGAGGGATTGGTATCGGGGAGCTGTTTTTT
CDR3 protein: CASSFGRGIGIGELFF

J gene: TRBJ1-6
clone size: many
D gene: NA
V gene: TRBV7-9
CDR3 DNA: TGTGCCAGCAGCCTATTAGGTGGGGGCTCACCCCTCCACTTT
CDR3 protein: CASSLLGGGSPLHF

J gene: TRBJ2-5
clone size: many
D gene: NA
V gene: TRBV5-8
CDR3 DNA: TGTGCCAGCAGCTGGGGACTGACACAAGAGACCCAGTACTTC
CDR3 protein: CASSWGLTQETQYF

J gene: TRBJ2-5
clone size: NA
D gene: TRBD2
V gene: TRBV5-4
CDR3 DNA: TGTGCCAGCAGCTTGGGACTAGCGGGAAAAGAGACCCAGTACTTC
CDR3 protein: CASSLGLAGKETQYF

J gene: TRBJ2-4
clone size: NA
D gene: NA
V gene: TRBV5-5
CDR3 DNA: TGTGCCAGCAGCTTGGAAGACCTCCTACCCAAAAACATTCAGTACTTC
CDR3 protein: CASSLEDLLPKNIQYF

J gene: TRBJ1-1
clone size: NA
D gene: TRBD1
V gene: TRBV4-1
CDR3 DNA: TGCGCCAGCACCGCAGGGGGAATCAGACAGACCTGGAGGGACACTGAAGCTTTCTTT
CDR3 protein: CASTAGGIRQTWRDTEAFF

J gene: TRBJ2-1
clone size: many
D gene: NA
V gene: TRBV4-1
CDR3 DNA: TGCGCCAGCAGCCCGGAGGGACAGTTCTATGAGCAGTTCTTC
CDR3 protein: CASSPEGQFYEQFF

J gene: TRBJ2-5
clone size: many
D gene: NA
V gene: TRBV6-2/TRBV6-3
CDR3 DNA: TGTGCCAGCAGTTACTCCGGTGGTTGGGAGACCCAGTACTTC
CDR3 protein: CASSYSGGWETQYF

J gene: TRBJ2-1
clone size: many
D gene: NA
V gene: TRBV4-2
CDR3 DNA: TGTGCCAGCAGCCAAGGGGGATCGTTAGAGCAGTTCTTC
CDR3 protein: CASSQGGSLEQFF

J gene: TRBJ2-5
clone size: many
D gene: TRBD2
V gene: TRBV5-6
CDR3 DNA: TGTGCCAGCAGCTTGGGGCTAGCGGAACCGGGGGGGACCCAGTACTTC
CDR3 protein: CASSLGLAEPGGTQYF

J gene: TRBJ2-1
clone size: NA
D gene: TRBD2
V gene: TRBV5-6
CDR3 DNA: TGTGCCAGCAGCTTCTGGGTTCGGGACTACTCCTACAATGAGCAGTTCTTC
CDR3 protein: CASSFWVRDYSYNEQFF

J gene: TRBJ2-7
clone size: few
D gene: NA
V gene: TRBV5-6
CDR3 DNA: TGTGCCAGCAGCTTGGGGTATTGGGTGCTGGGGGAGCAGTACTTC
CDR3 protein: CASSLGYWVLGEQYF

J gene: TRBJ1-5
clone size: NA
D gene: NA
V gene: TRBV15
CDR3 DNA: TGTGCCACCAGCAGAGATCGAGGTCAGCCCCAGCATTTT
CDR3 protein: CATSRDRGQPQHF

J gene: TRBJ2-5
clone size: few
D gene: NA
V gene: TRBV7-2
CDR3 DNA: TGTGCCAGCAGCTTATGGCGAGACCAAGAGACCCAGTACTTC
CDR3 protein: CASSLWRDQETQYF

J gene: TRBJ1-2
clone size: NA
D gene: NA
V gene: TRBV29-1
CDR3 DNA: TGCAGCGTTAACCGGGACCGTCTTAACTATGGCTACACCTTC
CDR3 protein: CSVNRDRLNYGYTF